A selection of T cell receptor beta chains follows, all from one sample in a study of spatial heterogeneity in lung cancer. Each CDR3 protein gets one entry after TCRdb re-called the 5' RACE reads with MiXCR. Of 100,000 or so distinct CDR3 sequences in the sample, around 4.8% were seen once. The sequences come from lung tumor tissue, collected at surgery. These TCRs come from a male donor with early-stage non-small cell lung cancer. CDR3s include the opening cysteine and the closing phenylalanine or tryptophan. A D gene is named only where the DNA matches it firmly. Rows may omit the clone size; those that give it use once, few, many or a size class.

d_call j_call v_call clone_size cdr3_aa cdr3_nt
- TRBJ2-3 TRBV20-1 many CSARVDSGTSSTDTQYF TGCAGTGCTAGAGTCGATAGCGGCACTTCTAGCACAGATACGCAGTATTTT
- TRBJ2-3 TRBV5-1 many CASSLTGLLSTDTQYF TGCGCCAGCAGCTTGACAGGCCTCCTTAGCACAGATACGCAGTATTTT
- TRBJ1-5 TRBV20-1 many CSASRVGQPQHF TGCAGTGCTAGTAGGGTCGGGCAGCCCCAGCATTTT
- TRBJ1-2 TRBV2 many CASNAFYGYTF TGTGCCAGCAATGCGTTCTATGGCTACACCTTC
TRBD1 TRBJ2-7 TRBV28 - CASSPQGLRGEQYF TGTGCCAGCAGCCCACAGGGGTTACGGGGCGAGCAGTACTTC
- TRBJ2-7 TRBV28 - CASSHRGRAAEQYF TGTGCCAGCAGTCACCGGGGCCGCGCCGCCGAGCAGTACTTC
- TRBJ1-1 TRBV28 many CASSNYAEAFF TGTGCCAGCAGTAATTACGCTGAAGCTTTCTTT
- TRBJ2-7 TRBV20-1 many CSARRDRNYEQYF TGCAGTGCTAGGAGGGACCGAAACTACGAGCAGTACTTC
TRBD1 TRBJ2-2 TRBV29-1 many CSVGTGSAVDPGELFF TGCAGCGTTGGGACAGGGTCCGCGGTTGATCCCGGGGAGCTGTTTTTT
TRBD1 TRBJ1-6 TRBV13 - CASSPHRDRHNSPLHF TGTGCCAGCAGCCCCCACAGGGACAGACATAATTCACCCCTCCACTTT
- TRBJ2-7 TRBV20-1 medium-sized CSARGTYEQYF TGCAGTGCGAGGGGAACCTACGAGCAGTACTTC
- TRBJ2-5 TRBV20-1 many CSATGTRSQETQYF TGCAGTGCAACCGGGACGAGATCGCAAGAGACCCAGTACTTC
- TRBJ1-6 TRBV5-6 many CASSRHGDWGSPLHF TGTGCCAGCAGCCGCCACGGGGATTGGGGGTCACCCCTCCACTTT
- TRBJ2-3 TRBV5-1 many CASSLDRGHTDTQYF TGCGCCAGCAGCTTGGATCGGGGACACACAGATACGCAGTATTTT
- TRBJ1-2 TRBV20-1 many CSAREARQNYGYTF TGCAGTGCTAGAGAGGCCAGGCAAAACTATGGCTACACCTTC
TRBD2 TRBJ2-7 TRBV13 many CASTTMSVGGPREQYF TGTGCCAGCACCACCATGTCCGTGGGAGGGCCCCGAGAGCAGTACTTC
- TRBJ1-1 TRBV11-1 - CASSSGLSRRTEAFF TGTGCCAGCAGCTCCGGACTCTCGCGACGGACTGAAGCTTTCTTT
TRBD2 TRBJ2-1 TRBV5-1 many CASSLEVAGAYNEQFF TGCGCCAGCAGCTTGGAGGTAGCGGGAGCTTACAATGAGCAGTTCTTC
- TRBJ2-1 TRBV11-2 - CASSLEDGEQFF TGTGCCAGCAGCTTAGAGGACGGTGAGCAGTTCTTC
- TRBJ1-5 TRBV19 many CASSKDAWSNQPQHF TGTGCCAGTAGTAAAGACGCCTGGAGCAATCAGCCCCAGCATTTT
- TRBJ2-1 TRBV5-4 many CASSLRREQFF TGTGCCAGCAGCTTGAGGAGGGAGCAGTTCTTC
- TRBJ2-5 TRBV6-1 many CASRKGPQETQYF TGTGCCAGCAGAAAGGGACCCCAAGAGACCCAGTACTTC
- TRBJ2-7 TRBV29-1 many CSAGTPSYEQYF TGCAGCGCCGGGACACCGAGCTACGAGCAGTACTTC
TRBD1 TRBJ2-7 TRBV19 - CACSIGGQGAYEQYF TGTGCCTGTAGTATAGGGGGACAGGGGGCCTACGAGCAGTACTTC
TRBD2 TRBJ2-2 TRBV2 few CASTGGLAGTGELFF TGTGCCAGCACCGGGGGACTAGCGGGGACCGGGGAGCTGTTTTTT
TRBD1 TRBJ2-7 TRBV4-1 - CASSQELTGVYYEQYF TGCGCCAGCAGCCAAGAGTTGACAGGGGTTTACTACGAGCAGTACTTC
TRBD1 TRBJ1-6 TRBV7-9 many CASSPTGVNSPLHF TGTGCCAGCAGTCCAACAGGGGTTAATTCACCCCTCCACTTT
- TRBJ1-4 TRBV6-6 many CASSPGGSIEKLFF TGTGCCAGCTCTCCCGGGGGCAGTATTGAAAAACTGTTTTTT
TRBD1 TRBJ2-3 TRBV5-4 many CASSQGQANTDTQYF TGTGCCAGCAGCCAGGGACAGGCCAACACAGATACGCAGTATTTT
- TRBJ2-7 TRBV28 - CASSFLSYEQYF TGTGCCAGCAGTTTCCTTTCTTACGAGCAGTACTTC
- TRBJ2-7 TRBV6-5 many CASRSDSYEQYF TGTGCCAGCAGATCCGACAGTTACGAGCAGTACTTC